This is a list of T cell receptor beta chains from one sample in a study of blood T cell repertoires in COVID-19. Using immunoSEQ multiplex PCR, the repertoire was profiled, and TCRdb retains in-frame clones only, with some absent. The sample has 250,000 to 300,000 clones, less than 85% seen once. The sequencing sample was made of peripheral blood. The receptors derive from a man in his 60s who had recovered from COVID-19. The CDR3 runs from the conserved cysteine through the conserved F or W. Fields, in order: V gene, D gene, J gene, clone size, CDR3 protein. A D gene is named only where the DNA matches it firmly. Rows may omit the clone size; those that give it use once, few, many or a size class.

V: TRBV6-5
D: NA
J: TRBJ2-7
size: NA
CDR3: CASSSQGGGEQYF

V: TRBV11-1
D: TRBD2
J: TRBJ2-1
size: NA
CDR3: CASSPRTSGGFHEQFF

V: TRBV19
D: TRBD2
J: TRBJ2-1
size: NA
CDR3: CASSISLGTSGVQSSYNEQFF

V: TRBV11-2
D: NA
J: TRBJ2-5
size: once
CDR3: CASSLQGFQETQYF

V: TRBV10-2
D: NA
J: TRBJ2-7
size: NA
CDR3: CASSEAGYEQYF

V: TRBV27
D: TRBD1
J: TRBJ1-2
size: NA
CDR3: CASTGDRDYGYTF

V: TRBV11-1
D: NA
J: TRBJ2-1
size: NA
CDR3: CASSSRLVSYNEQFF

V: TRBV10-3
D: TRBD2
J: TRBJ2-5
size: NA
CDR3: CAISGSGGLQETQYF

V: TRBV4-1
D: NA
J: TRBJ2-7
size: NA
CDR3: CASSQWEGGPSYEQYF

V: TRBV3-1/TRBV3-2
D: TRBD1
J: TRBJ2-2
size: NA
CDR3: CASSRRDRVFTGELFF

V: TRBV5-4
D: TRBD2
J: TRBJ2-3
size: NA
CDR3: CASSTPTSGRAVTQYF

V: TRBV7-9
D: NA
J: TRBJ2-3
size: few
CDR3: CASSLTGTTDTQYF

V: TRBV6-5
D: NA
J: TRBJ2-3
size: NA
CDR3: CASSYLGRDTQYF

V: TRBV18
D: NA
J: TRBJ2-5
size: NA
CDR3: CASSPYGVYTQETQYF

V: TRBV29-1
D: TRBD2
J: TRBJ2-3
size: NA
CDR3: CSALAGGLTTDTQYF

V: TRBV25-1
D: NA
J: TRBJ2-3
size: NA
CDR3: CASSESLFGTDTQYF

V: TRBV30
D: NA
J: TRBJ2-7
size: NA
CDR3: CAWSALVTYEQYF

V: TRBV19
D: TRBD2
J: TRBJ2-1
size: NA
CDR3: CASSLAGVPNEQFF

V: TRBV19
D: NA
J: TRBJ2-2
size: NA
CDR3: CASSIGRDTGELFF

V: TRBV28
D: TRBD2
J: TRBJ2-4
size: NA
CDR3: CASSLKTGTSGGLPKNIQYF

V: TRBV7-2
D: NA
J: TRBJ1-6
size: NA
CDR3: CASTGGLYNSPLHF

V: TRBV7-3
D: NA
J: TRBJ2-2
size: NA
CDR3: CASSVRQTGELFF

V: TRBV7-3
D: NA
J: TRBJ2-6
size: few
CDR3: CASSLAVTGANVLTF

V: TRBV7-9
D: NA
J: TRBJ1-4
size: few
CDR3: CASSLAGARSEKLFF

V: TRBV2
D: NA
J: TRBJ1-2
size: NA
CDR3: CASSPVRDTPYGYTF